The next 29 T cell receptor beta chains were all read from a single sample in a study of T cell changes during pregnancy in multiple sclerosis. Sequencing used immunoSEQ multiplex PCR; TCRdb keeps in-frame clones, though not all of them. The sample consists of about 97,000 clones, 90% of them appearing once. The source material was peripheral blood, sampled in the second trimester of pregnancy. Source of these receptors: a female donor in good health, enrolled as a control in a pregnancy study.

J is TRBJ1-1 and V is TRBV2; possible D gene TRBD1, 6 bases. This CDR3 has 14 residues. The germline V gene has CDR1 SNHLY and CDR2 FYNNEI. V lost 5 bases to trimming and J lost 4 bases, with 14 bases between them. CDR3 nucleotide sequence: TGTGCCAGCAGTCGGACAGAGATGGTCACTGAAGCTTTCTTT. This sequence encodes CASSRTEMVTEAFF.

CDR3 protein: CASSLDIGANYGYTF. The CDR3 nucleotides read TGCGCCAGCAGCTTGGATATAGGGGCGAACTATGGCTACACCTTC. V and J are TRBV5-1 and TRBJ1-2; D is possibly TRBD1 (5 bases). Trimming left V 0 bases short and J 2 bases short, with 11 bases between. CDR3 length: 15 residues. Germline V gene lookup returns CDR1 SGHRS and CDR2 YFSETQ.

This CDR3 is CASSPQGQQPQHF. The CDR3 nucleotides are TGTGCCAGCTCACCTCAGGGTCAACAGCCCCAGCATTTT. V gene TRBV18 combines with J gene TRBJ1-5, with D tentatively TRBD1 (5 bases). The V gene lost 3 bases and the J gene lost 7 bases, with 10 bases spanning the gap. The germline CDR1 and CDR2 sequences are KGHSH and LQKENI. There are 13 residues in the CDR3.

The V gene is TRBV19, the J gene TRBJ1-6, with 7 bases aligning to TRBD1. The length of the CDR3 is 16 residues. V dropped 5 bases and J dropped 9; count of bases not matched to a gene: 13. From germline, CDR1 is LNHDA and CDR2 SQIVND (reference sequence). The CDR3 coding sequence is TGTGCCAGTAGTCCGAGACAGGGCCCTAGGGGTTCACCCCTCCACTTT. Protein product: CASSPRQGPRGSPLHF.

The genes are TRBV4-1 and TRBJ1-1; D is unresolved. V was cut by 10 bases and J by 4 bases, with 22 bases left in between. This CDR3 contains 15 residues. Germline CDR1 reads MGHRA; CDR2 reads YSYEKL. CDR3 DNA sequence: TGCGCCACCCAGCAGGCCCCAGTAAGTATCACTGAAGCTTTCTTT. Translated: CATQQAPVSITEAFF.

Points on this clone: Its ends do not fully match the called genes, so a read error is possible. V gene TRBV7-7 combines with J gene TRBJ2-3, with 11 bases identical to TRBD2. The CDR3 is 17 residues long. In germline, CDR1 is SSHAT, CDR2 FNYEAQ (reference sequence). For the CDR3, the DNA is TGTGCTAGCAGCTTAGGGGTAGCGGGAGGGCCGACAGATACGCAGTATTTT. Its translation is CASSLGVAGGPTDTQYF.

This clone was observed once. The chain carries TRBV30 and TRBJ1-5, with D possibly being TRBD1 (6 bases). The ends were cut back, 4 bases at V and 4 bases at J, with 11 bases in the middle. This CDR3 region has 13 residues. Looked up from germline, CDR1 is GTSNPN and CDR2 is SVGIG (reference sequence). The CDR3 region has the DNA TGTGCCTGGACCAGGGGTGCAAATCAGCCCCAGCATTTT. It yields the protein CAWTRGANQPQHF.

This chain connects TRBV7-9 to TRBJ1-4; 8 bases match TRBD1. Looked up from germline, CDR1 is SEHNR and CDR2 is FQNEAQ (reference sequence). Trimming cost V 4 bases and J 4 bases; bases outside gene matches: 5. This CDR3 is built from 15 residues. DNA for the CDR3: TGTGCCAGCAGCTCCCGGACAGGGCTTAATGAAAAACTGTTTTTT. Translating it yields CASSSRTGLNEKLFF.

This clone was seen more than once but under ten times. The V gene is TRBV27, the J gene TRBJ1-2, with D unresolved. The CDR3 loop spans 16 amino acids. CDR1 MNHEY and CDR2 SMNVEV come from the germline V gene (reference sequence). The ends were cut back, 5 bases at V and 4 bases at J, with 20 bases in the middle. CDR3 sequence reads: CASSLRAAGSGYGYTF. As DNA, the CDR3 is TGTGCCAGCAGTCTTAGGGCGGCTGGGAGCGGCTATGGCTACACCTTC.

The rearrangement links TRBV7-9 to TRBJ1-2; D remains ambiguous. The CDR3 consists of 12 residues. The germline gives CDR1 SEHNR, CDR2 FQNEAQ (reference sequence). Trimming cost V 1 base and J 10 bases, with 10 bases left between them. CDR3 DNA sequence: TGTGCCAGCAGCTTAGGTGTAGCTTTCTACACCTTC. Translated: CASSLGVAFYTF. Full variable domain (remainder filled in from reference TRBV7-9 and TRBJ1-2): DTGVSQNPRHKITKRGQNVTFRCDPISEHNRLYWYRQTLGQGPEFLTYFQNEAQLEKSRLLSDRFSAERPKGSFSTLEIQRTEQGDSAMYLCASSLGVAFYTFGSGTRLTVV.

This chain links TRBV5-1 with TRBJ1-2, with TRBD1 matching over 8 bases. The germline gives CDR1 SGHRS, CDR2 YFSETQ. The trim removed 0 bases at V and 2 bases at J, leaving 0 bases unmatched. This CDR3 is 14 amino acids long. CDR3 loop: CASSLGDRNYGYTF. The CDR3 DNA reads as TGCGCCAGCAGCTTGGGGGACAGGAACTATGGCTACACCTTC.

The chain has TRBV7-2 and TRBJ2-3; TRBD2 might be the D (6 bases). This CDR3 contains 15 residues. Germline CDR1 and CDR2: SGHTA and FQGNSA. The ends were cut back, 5 bases at V and 0 bases at J, with 12 bases in the middle. The CDR3 coding sequence is TGTGCCAGCAGCCCGGGACTGGGTAGCACAGATACGCAGTATTTT. Amino acids: CASSPGLGSTDTQYF.

The chain combines TRBV5-1 with TRBJ1-2; TRBD1 matches 7 bases. Germline CDR1 reads SGHRS; CDR2 reads YFSETQ. The CDR3 runs 15 residues. Unmatched junction bases numbered 6, after V lost 4 bases and J lost 0 bases. The CDR3 nucleotides read TGCGCCAGCAGCCAGGGACAGACCTCTAACTATGGCTACACCTTC. Translation gives CASSQGQTSNYGYTF.

This chain joins TRBV5-1 and TRBJ2-3, with TRBD2 as a possible D gene (5 bases). Germline CDR1 SGHRS, CDR2 YFSETQ. V lost 2 bases to trimming and J lost 4 bases, with 14 bases between them. This CDR3 has 15 residues. The CDR3 nucleotides read TGCGCCAGCAGCTTCCCGGGAATCAGTGCAGATACGCAGTATTTT. Its translation is CASSFPGISADTQYF.

Notes on this clone: One junction end does not reproduce the germline sequence, and a read error may be involved. The chain couples TRBV4-3 to TRBJ2-1, with D unclear. The CDR3 sequence is 16 residues long. The germline CDR1 and CDR2 sequences are LGHNA and YSLEER. In DNA form, the CDR3 reads TGCGCCAGCAGCCAAGACATCGAGCGTTTCTACAATGAGCAGCTCTTC. It codes for CASSQDIERFYNEQLF.

The chain joins TRBV7-2 to TRBJ1-1, with unresolved D. The CDR3 runs 13 residues. Trimming took 1 base from V and 5 from J, leaving 8 bases between them. CDR1 SGHTA and CDR2 FQGNSA come from the germline V gene. Here the CDR3 DNA reads TGTGCCAGCAGCTTAGGCGTTAAGACTGAAGCTTTCTTT. Its protein is CASSLGVKTEAFF.

The CDR3 here is CASSRPGYAGNTIYF. The DNA of the CDR3 is TGTGCCAGCAGCCGACCAGGGTATGCTGGAAACACCATATATTTT. The chain recombines TRBV11-2 with TRBJ1-3; TRBD1 might be the D (5 bases). The CDR3 spans 15 residues. Germline V gene lookup returns CDR1 SGHAT and CDR2 FQNNGV. The V gene lost 5 bases and the J gene lost 2 bases, with 13 bases spanning the gap. Filled out from reference TRBV11-2 and TRBJ1-3, the complete variable domain reads EAGVAQSPRYKIIEKRQSVAFWCNPISGHATLYWYQQILGQGPKLLIQFQNNGVVDDSQLPKDRFSAERLKGVDSTLKIQPAKLEDSAVYLCASSRPGYAGNTIYFGEGSWLTVV.

V is TRBV5-1 and J is TRBJ2-2; 8 nucleotides line up with TRBD1. Losses at the gene ends were 0 bases for V and 6 bases for J; bases not matched to a gene: 1. The CDR3 is 14 amino acids. Germline V lookup: CDR1 SGHRS, CDR2 YFSETQ. The CDR3 sequence: CASSLGQGPGELFF. The CDR3 bases are TGCGCCAGCAGCTTGGGACAGGGGCCCGGGGAGCTGTTTTTT.

The table lists this clone with a few counts. The chain recombines TRBV2 with TRBJ2-7; D perhaps matches TRBD2 (6 bases). Trimming took 7 bases from V and 3 from J, leaving 13 bases between them. Germline lookup yields CDR1 SNHLY and CDR2 FYNNEI. The CDR3 loop spans 13 amino acids. CDR3 sequence: CASKGLSRYEQYF. The DNA for the CDR3 is TGTGCCAGCAAAGGACTATCCCGCTACGAGCAGTACTTC.

The rearrangement joins TRBV6-1 to TRBJ2-3, with D perhaps TRBD1 (5 bases). The ends were cut back, 2 bases at V and 4 bases at J, with 13 bases in the middle. Germline V gene lookup returns CDR1 MNHNS and CDR2 SASEGT. The CDR3 consists of 15 residues. The CDR3 nucleotides read TGTGCCAGCAGTGAACAGTCAGGGTCTCCAGATACGCAGTATTTT. Encoded protein: CASSEQSGSPDTQYF.

This clone was detected a few times. The chain has TRBV5-1 and TRBJ2-3; 8 bases fit TRBD1. V shed 2 bases, J shed 2 bases, and the junction held 7 bases outside the gene matches. The CDR3 is 16 residues long. From germline, CDR1 is SGHRS and CDR2 YFSETQ. CDR3 loop: CASSFFGQGVTDTQYF. CDR3 nucleotide sequence: TGCGCCAGCAGCTTCTTCGGACAGGGAGTCACAGATACGCAGTATTTT.

J is TRBJ2-1 and V is TRBV2; 8 bases match TRBD1. CDR3 length: 12 residues. CDR1 and CDR2 (germline): SNHLY, FYNNEI. The J segment lost 6 bases and the V segment lost 6 bases, leaving 1 base of the junction unmatched. The CDR3 loop reads CASRQGGNEQFF. For the CDR3, the DNA is TGTGCCAGCAGACAGGGGGGCAATGAGCAGTTCTTC.

The genes are TRBV28 and TRBJ1-1; 7 bases map to TRBD1. The V gene end was trimmed by 6 bases and the J gene end by 4 bases; junction bases not matched to a gene: 8. Germline V lookup: CDR1 MDHEN, CDR2 SYDVKM. This CDR3 contains 14 residues. The CDR3 protein is CASSVDRELTEAFF. DNA of the CDR3: TGTGCCAGCAGCGTCGACAGGGAACTCACTGAAGCTTTCTTT.

The gene calls are TRBV9 and TRBJ1-1, with D maybe TRBD1 (5 bases). The length of the CDR3 is 15 residues. The germline V gene encodes CDR1 SGDLS and CDR2 YYNGEE. Deletions cut 4 bases from V and 0 bases from J, with 13 bases between. CDR3 sequence reads: CASSRTGLMNTEAFF. The CDR3 nucleotides are TGTGCCAGCAGCCGTACAGGACTAATGAACACTGAAGCTTTCTTT.

The chain recombines TRBV18 with TRBJ2-5; TRBD2 matches 13 bases. The germline gives CDR1 KGHSH, CDR2 LQKENI. There are 16 residues in the CDR3. V shed 4 bases, J shed 7 bases, and the junction held 9 bases outside the gene matches. CDR3 nucleotides: TGTGCCAGCTCACTGTCGACTAGCGGGGGGCGTTTGACCCAGTACTTC. Translating it yields CASSLSTSGGRLTQYF.

This clone appeared a few times. This chain links TRBV4-3 with TRBJ1-2; D not certain. CDR3 length: 13 amino acids. The germline CDR1 and CDR2 sequences are LGHNA and YSLEER. The V gene lost 4 bases and the J gene lost 2 bases, with 8 bases spanning the gap. The chain's CDR3 is CASSPSVNYGYTF. The CDR3 nucleotides read TGCGCCAGCAGCCCTTCCGTGAACTATGGCTACACCTTC.

V is TRBV19 and J is TRBJ2-5; 14 positions match TRBD2. Germline loops: CDR1 LNHDA, CDR2 SQIVND (reference sequence). Unmatched junction bases numbered 17, after V lost 6 bases and J lost 5 bases. This CDR3 spans 19 amino acids. CDR3 nucleotide sequence: TGTGCCAGTAGCCCGGGACTAGCGGGAGAGAGGGCAGTGGGGGAGACCCAGTACTTC. It is translated as CASSPGLAGERAVGETQYF. The full variable domain, in which reference TRBV19 and TRBJ2-5 provide the parts outside the CDR3, is DGGITQSPKYLFRKEGQNVTLSCEQNLNHDAMYWYRQDPGQGLRLIYYSQIVNDFQKGDIAEGYSVSREKKESFPLTVTSAQKNPTAFYLCASSPGLAGERAVGETQYFGPGTRLLVL.

This rearrangement joins TRBV5-4 to TRBJ1-3, with 7 nucleotides matching TRBD1. Per the germline V gene, CDR1 is SGHNT and CDR2 is YYREEE (reference sequence). The trim removed 3 bases at V and 4 bases at J, leaving 4 bases unmatched. CDR3 length equals 14 residues. The CDR3 bases are TGTGCCAGCAGCTGGATGGACAGGGGAAACACCATATATTTT. Encoded protein: CASSWMDRGNTIYF.

V gene TRBV19 combines with J gene TRBJ2-3, with 8 positions matching TRBD2. CDR1 and CDR2 from the germline V gene are LNHDA and SQIVND (reference sequence). The J segment lost 6 bases and the V segment lost 4 bases, leaving 6 bases of the junction unmatched. This CDR3 is 14 amino acids long. The CDR3 loop reads CASSTSPGGDTQYF. DNA of the CDR3: TGTGCCAGTAGTACCTCGCCGGGAGGGGATACGCAGTATTTT.